This is a list of T cell receptor beta chains from one sample in a study of blood T cell repertoires in COVID-19. Using immunoSEQ multiplex PCR, the repertoire was profiled, and TCRdb retains in-frame clones only, with some absent. This table has about 74,000 clones, about 92% appearing once. The sequenced material came from peripheral blood. Source of these receptors: a man between 50 and 59 years old with acute or convalescent COVID-19. CDR3s include the opening cysteine and the closing phenylalanine or tryptophan. The order of the fields is clone size, J gene, V gene, D gene, CDR3 protein, CDR3 DNA. The D gene is left open where the match is weak. For some rows the clone size is stated as once, few or many, or as a class when expanded; others skip it.

NA TRBJ2-5 TRBV4-3 NA CASSPSGGSSETQYF TGCGCCAGCAGCCCTTCAGGGGGGAGTAGCGAGACCCAGTACTTC
NA TRBJ2-2 TRBV2 NA CASSPLGGGELFF TGTGCCAGCAGTCCCCTAGGAGGCGGGGAGCTGTTTTTT
NA TRBJ2-7 TRBV27 NA CASSSDRNSYEQYF TGTGCCAGCAGTTCCGACAGGAACTCCTACGAGCAGTACTTC
few TRBJ1-1 TRBV2 TRBD1 CASSEGQGKGTEAFF TGTGCCAGCAGTGAAGGACAGGGCAAGGGAACTGAAGCTTTCTTT
NA TRBJ1-5 TRBV2 NA CASSEGRYQPQHF TGTGCCAGCAGTGAAGGGAGGTATCAGCCCCAGCATTTT
NA TRBJ1-2 TRBV27 NA CASSLNSRWERGYTF TGTGCCAGCAGTTTAAATTCCCGGTGGGAGAGAGGCTACACCTTC
NA TRBJ1-6 TRBV28 NA CASSLNSYGSPLHF TGTGCCAGCAGTTTAAACAGCTATGGTTCACCCCTCCACTTT
NA TRBJ2-7 TRBV9 NA CASSDPVTGSSYEQYF TGTGCCAGCAGCGACCCTGTGACAGGTTCCTCCTACGAGCAGTACTTC
NA TRBJ2-1 TRBV24-1 NA CATSGGQYNEQFF TGTGCCACCAGCGGCGGGCAATACAATGAGCAGTTCTTC
NA TRBJ1-6 TRBV7-9 TRBD1 CASSQDRGGSPLHF TGTGCCAGCAGCCAGGACAGGGGAGGTTCACCCCTCCACTTT
NA TRBJ2-7 TRBV27 TRBD2 CASSSGTSGRTNEQYF TGTGCCAGCAGTTCCGGGACTAGCGGGAGGACTAACGAGCAGTACTTC
NA TRBJ2-1 TRBV7-3 TRBD2 CASSQKGTSGVNEQFF TGTGCCAGCAGCCAAAAGGGGACTAGCGGAGTCAATGAGCAGTTCTTC
NA TRBJ2-3 TRBV13 NA CASSPGVLDTQYF TGTGCCAGCAGCCCCGGGGTACTAGATACGCAGTATTTT
NA TRBJ1-4 TRBV3-1/TRBV3-2 TRBD1 CASSQAGGLNEKLFF TGTGCCAGCAGCCAGGCAGGGGGCCTTAATGAAAAACTGTTTTTT
NA TRBJ1-1 TRBV6-1 TRBD1 CASSEPPWTGWAF TGTGCCAGCAGTGAACCCCCCTGGACAGGGTGGGCCTTT
NA TRBJ2-1 TRBV29-1 NA CSVVMAGQGYNEQFF TGCAGCGTTGTCATGGCGGGTCAAGGATACAATGAGCAGTTCTTC
NA TRBJ2-7 TRBV4-1 NA CASSLSANSYEQYF TGCGCCAGCAGCCTTAGCGCGAACTCCTACGAGCAGTACTTC
once TRBJ1-2 TRBV3-1/TRBV3-2 NA CASSQDGRGGNYGYTF TGTGCCAGCAGCCAAGATGGGAGGGGAGGTAACTATGGCTACACCTTC
NA TRBJ1-4 TRBV27 NA CASSSIREEEKLFF TGTGCCAGCAGTTCGATCAGGGAGGAAGAAAAACTGTTTTTT
NA TRBJ1-1 TRBV6-2/TRBV6-3 TRBD1 CASSYPSDRGGTEAFF TGTGCCAGCAGTTATCCCTCGGACAGGGGAGGGACTGAAGCTTTCTTT
NA TRBJ2-2 TRBV27 NA CASRQSGTGELFF TGTGCCAGCCGACAGTCTGGCACCGGGGAGCTGTTTTTT
once TRBJ1-6 TRBV27 NA CASSRLFETGDNSPLHF TGTGCCAGCAGCCGGCTTTTCGAGACAGGTGATAATTCACCCCTCCACTTT
NA TRBJ2-2 TRBV7-6 NA CASTDLTYTGNTGELFF TGTGCCAGCACCGACCTGACCTATACAGGGAACACCGGGGAGCTGTTTTTT
NA TRBJ1-1 TRBV12-3/TRBV12-4 NA CASSLGGNTEAFF TGTGCCAGCAGTTTAGGAGGGAACACTGAAGCTTTCTTT
NA TRBJ2-5 TRBV7-9 NA CASSLVRVNQETQYF TGTGCCAGCAGCCTGGTGCGGGTTAATCAAGAGACCCAGTACTTC
NA TRBJ2-3 TRBV30 TRBD2 CAWRPFSGGSTDTQYF TGTGCCTGGAGGCCGTTTAGCGGGGGCTCCACAGATACGCAGTATTTT
NA TRBJ2-2 TRBV4-1 NA CASSLGGREIDGELFF TGCGCCAGCAGCCTCGGGGGGCGGGAGATTGACGGGGAGCTGTTTTTT
NA TRBJ2-5 TRBV7-9 NA CASSLGTRTDQETQYF TGTGCCAGCAGCTTAGGGACTAGGACAGACCAAGAGACCCAGTACTTC
NA TRBJ2-4 TRBV4-1 TRBD2 CASSSSTSGTRLGAKNIQYF TGCGCCAGCAGCTCTTCGACTAGCGGGACCCGGTTAGGCGCCAAAAACATTCAGTACTTC
NA TRBJ1-6 TRBV28 TRBD1 CASSPGDRLHF TGTGCCAGCAGCCCGGGGGACAGGCTCCACTTT
NA TRBJ1-1 TRBV5-6 NA CASRPQGLNTEAFF TGTGCCAGCAGACCACAGGGCTTGAACACTGAAGCTTTCTTT
NA TRBJ1-1 TRBV19 NA CASSKNTEAFF TGTGCCAGTAGCAAAAACACTGAAGCTTTCTTT
NA TRBJ1-2 TRBV27 TRBD1 CASSLRDRGGLNYGYTF TGTGCCAGCAGTCTTCGGGACAGGGGGGGCCTAAACTATGGCTACACCTTC
NA TRBJ2-2 TRBV7-9 TRBD2 CASHRGRVNTGELFF TGTGCCAGCCACCGAGGGAGGGTGAACACCGGGGAGCTGTTTTTT
NA TRBJ1-5 TRBV27 TRBD1 CASSLQGESQPQHF TGTGCCAGCAGTTTACAGGGGGAAAGCCAGCCCCAGCATTTT
NA TRBJ2-3 TRBV5-6 NA CASSPAGWDTQYF TGTGCCAGCAGCCCCGCGGGATGGGATACGCAGTATTTT
NA TRBJ2-1 TRBV27 TRBD2 CASSLSRLAGGRSYNEQFF TGTGCCAGCAGTTTATCGCGACTAGCGGGAGGTCGCTCCTACAATGAGCAGTTCTTC
NA TRBJ2-2 TRBV5-3 TRBD2 CARSRLAEANTGELFF TGTGCCAGAAGCAGACTAGCGGAGGCGAACACCGGGGAGCTGTTTTTT
NA TRBJ1-2 TRBV29-1 NA CSVLRGVYGYTF TGCAGCGTTTTAAGGGGCGTCTATGGCTACACCTTC
NA TRBJ1-4 TRBV5-1 NA CASSLAGGSANEKLFF TGCGCCAGCAGCTTGGCCGGAGGCTCTGCTAATGAAAAACTGTTTTTT
NA TRBJ2-7 TRBV7-2 TRBD2 CASSLSLGTSGAPYEQYF TGTGCCAGCAGCTTATCGTTGGGGACTAGCGGGGCACCCTACGAGCAGTACTTC
NA TRBJ2-7 TRBV29-1 NA CSVQGGHTYEQYF TGCAGCGTCCAAGGGGGTCACACCTACGAGCAGTACTTC
NA TRBJ2-1 TRBV29-1 TRBD2 CSVGDVPGLAKPNEQFF TGCAGCGTCGGGGACGTACCGGGACTAGCAAAGCCCAATGAGCAGTTCTTC
NA TRBJ2-1 TRBV28 NA CATLVPYNEQFF TGTGCCACCTTAGTCCCCTACAATGAGCAGTTCTTC
NA TRBJ2-1 TRBV28 TRBD2 CASSQSGRLRDEQFF TGTGCCAGCAGTCAGAGCGGGAGGTTACGCGATGAGCAGTTCTTC
NA TRBJ2-5 TRBV9 TRBD1 CASSDGQVQETQYF TGTGCCAGCAGCGACGGACAGGTACAAGAGACCCAGTACTTC
NA TRBJ1-2 TRBV9 NA CASTKGGGFFTDYGYTF TGTGCCAGCACCAAGGGGGGGGGTTTCTTTACTGACTATGGCTACACCTTC
NA TRBJ1-2 TRBV3-1/TRBV3-2 TRBD1 CASRITGGYGYTF TGTGCCAGCCGAATCACAGGGGGCTATGGCTACACCTTC
NA TRBJ1-1 TRBV29-1 NA CRGQRNTEAFF TGCAGAGGACAGAGGAACACTGAAGCTTTCTTT
NA TRBJ1-5 TRBV6-2/TRBV6-3 NA CASSFVDPGFWAQHF TGTGCCAGCAGTTTCGTAGACCCAGGGTTTTGGGCCCAGCATTTT